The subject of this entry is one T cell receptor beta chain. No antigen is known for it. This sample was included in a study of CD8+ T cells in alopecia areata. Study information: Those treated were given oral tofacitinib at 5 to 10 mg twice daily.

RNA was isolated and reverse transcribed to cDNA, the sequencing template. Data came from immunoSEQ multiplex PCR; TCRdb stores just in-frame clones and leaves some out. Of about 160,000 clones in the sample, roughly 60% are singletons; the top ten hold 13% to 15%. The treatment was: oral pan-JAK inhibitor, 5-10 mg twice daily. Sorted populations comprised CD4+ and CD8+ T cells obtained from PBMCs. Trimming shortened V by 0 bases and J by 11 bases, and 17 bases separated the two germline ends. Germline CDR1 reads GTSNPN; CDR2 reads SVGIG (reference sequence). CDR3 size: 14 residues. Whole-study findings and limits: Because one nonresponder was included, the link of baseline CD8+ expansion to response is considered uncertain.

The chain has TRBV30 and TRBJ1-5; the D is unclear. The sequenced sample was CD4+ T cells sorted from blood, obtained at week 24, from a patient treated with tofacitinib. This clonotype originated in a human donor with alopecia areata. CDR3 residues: CAWSVDTVSSAQHF. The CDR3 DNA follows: TGTGCCTGGAGTGTAGACACGGTATCCTCGGCCCAGCATTTT.